This is a list of T cell receptor beta chains from one sample in a study of blood T cell repertoires in COVID-19. Clones were read by immunoSEQ multiplex PCR, and TCRdb kept only the in-frame ones, dropping some. The table records about 120,000 clones, approximately 81% of them present only once. The sample consisted of peripheral blood. Every receptor here comes from a man aged 35 to 55 with active or convalescent COVID-19. Each CDR3 is given with its conserved first and last residue. The D gene is left open where the match is weak. Only some rows state a clone size, as once, few, many or a class for expanded clones.

abundance: .; j_gene: TRBJ1-4; v_gene: TRBV2; d_gene: TRBD1; CDR3aa: CASSKGGDSRNEKLFF; CDR3nt: TGTGCCAGCAGTAAAGGAGGGGACAGCCGAAATGAAAAACTGTTTTTT
abundance: .; j_gene: TRBJ2-3; v_gene: TRBV28; d_gene: .; CDR3aa: CASSRLPGGGVGDTQYF; CDR3nt: TGTGCCAGCAGCCGTCTACCTGGAGGGGGCGTCGGAGATACGCAGTATTTT
abundance: .; j_gene: TRBJ1-2; v_gene: TRBV11-2; d_gene: TRBD1; CDR3aa: CASSPFLVGLGQDYGYTF; CDR3nt: TGTGCCAGCAGCCCGTTTCTAGTGGGACTCGGACAGGACTATGGCTACACCTTC
abundance: .; j_gene: TRBJ1-3; v_gene: TRBV19; d_gene: .; CDR3aa: CASSIGGDGNTIYF; CDR3nt: TGTGCCAGTAGTATCGGAGGGGATGGAAACACCATATATTTT
abundance: .; j_gene: TRBJ1-2; v_gene: TRBV4-2; d_gene: .; CDR3aa: CASSQDTADSNYGYTF; CDR3nt: TGTGCCAGCAGCCAAGATACGGCGGATTCTAACTATGGCTACACCTTC
abundance: .; j_gene: TRBJ1-1; v_gene: TRBV28; d_gene: .; CDR3aa: CASSSPRGPGAEAFF; CDR3nt: TGTGCCAGCAGTTCTCCCCGAGGGCCAGGCGCTGAAGCTTTCTTT
abundance: once; j_gene: TRBJ1-1; v_gene: TRBV6-5; d_gene: .; CDR3aa: CASSLDSMNTEAFF; CDR3nt: TGTGCCAGCAGTTTGGACAGTATGAACACTGAAGCTTTCTTT
abundance: .; j_gene: TRBJ2-1; v_gene: TRBV7-9; d_gene: TRBD2; CDR3aa: CASSRRLSGSLASYNEQFF; CDR3nt: TGTGCCAGCAGCCGCCGTTTAAGCGGGAGTCTGGCGTCCTACAATGAGCAGTTCTTC
abundance: .; j_gene: TRBJ1-1; v_gene: TRBV6-5; d_gene: .; CDR3aa: CASSYSRIMNTEAFF; CDR3nt: TGTGCCAGCAGTTACTCGAGGATCATGAACACTGAAGCTTTCTTT
abundance: .; j_gene: TRBJ2-2; v_gene: TRBV4-1; d_gene: .; CDR3aa: CASSQDLFGLAQGGELFF; CDR3nt: TGCGCCAGCAGCCAAGATCTTTTCGGTCTAGCGCAGGGCGGGGAGCTGTTTTTT
abundance: .; j_gene: TRBJ2-5; v_gene: TRBV4-2; d_gene: .; CDR3aa: CASSQVGGTETQYF; CDR3nt: TGTGCCAGCAGCCAAGTAGGGGGAACGGAGACCCAGTACTTC
abundance: .; j_gene: TRBJ1-1; v_gene: TRBV6-5; d_gene: .; CDR3aa: CASSLQIDTEAFF; CDR3nt: TGTGCCAGCAGTCTACAGATAGACACTGAAGCTTTCTTT
abundance: .; j_gene: TRBJ1-2; v_gene: TRBV11-2; d_gene: .; CDR3aa: CASSLSEYGYTF; CDR3nt: TGTGCCAGCAGCTTAAGCGAATATGGCTACACCTTC
abundance: .; j_gene: TRBJ1-4; v_gene: TRBV24-1; d_gene: TRBD1; CDR3aa: CATGETGTGLEKLFF; CDR3nt: TGTGCCACCGGCGAGACCGGGACAGGGCTTGAAAAACTGTTTTTT
abundance: .; j_gene: TRBJ1-2; v_gene: TRBV27; d_gene: .; CDR3aa: CASRPSGEASGYTF; CDR3nt: TGTGCCAGCAGACCCTCGGGGGAGGCGAGTGGCTACACCTTC
abundance: once; j_gene: TRBJ1-3; v_gene: TRBV7-9; d_gene: .; CDR3aa: CAVRGGLTSSGNTIYF; CDR3nt: TGTGCCGTAAGGGGGGGACTGACTAGCTCTGGAAACACCATATATTTT
abundance: .; j_gene: TRBJ2-2; v_gene: TRBV24-1; d_gene: .; CDR3aa: CATQRTGAGELFF; CDR3nt: TGTGCCACCCAGCGAACGGGGGCCGGGGAGCTGTTTTTT
abundance: .; j_gene: TRBJ2-1; v_gene: TRBV12-5; d_gene: TRBD1; CDR3aa: CASGLKPTGASYNEQFF; CDR3nt: TGTGCTAGTGGTTTAAAACCTACAGGGGCCTCCTACAATGAGCAGTTCTTC
abundance: .; j_gene: TRBJ2-7; v_gene: TRBV4-1; d_gene: .; CDR3aa: CASSYLSGGYEQYF; CDR3nt: TGCGCCAGCAGCTACCTATCAGGAGGCTACGAGCAGTACTTC
abundance: .; j_gene: TRBJ1-2; v_gene: TRBV5-4; d_gene: .; CDR3aa: CASSFGVGYTF; CDR3nt: TGTGCCAGCAGCTTCGGGGTGGGCTACACCTTC
abundance: .; j_gene: TRBJ2-6; v_gene: TRBV14; d_gene: TRBD2; CDR3aa: CASSQDLGEGRANVLTF; CDR3nt: TGTGCCAGCAGCCAAGATTTAGGGGAGGGTAGGGCCAACGTCCTGACTTTC
abundance: .; j_gene: TRBJ2-1; v_gene: TRBV12-3/TRBV12-4; d_gene: .; CDR3aa: CASSRDSYNEQFF; CDR3nt: TGTGCCAGCAGTCGGGACTCCTACAATGAGCAGTTCTTC
abundance: .; j_gene: TRBJ2-7; v_gene: TRBV5-6; d_gene: .; CDR3aa: CASSLRVYEQYF; CDR3nt: TGTGCCAGCAGCTTGAGAGTCTACGAGCAGTACTTC
abundance: .; j_gene: TRBJ1-5; v_gene: TRBV27; d_gene: .; CDR3aa: CASSGSWTGSNQPQHF; CDR3nt: TGTGCCAGCAGTGGCTCTTGGACGGGGAGCAATCAGCCCCAGCATTTT
abundance: .; j_gene: TRBJ1-1; v_gene: TRBV29-1; d_gene: TRBD1; CDR3aa: CSVFDRVGAFF; CDR3nt: TGCAGCGTCTTCGACAGGGTTGGGGCTTTCTTT
abundance: few; j_gene: TRBJ2-5; v_gene: TRBV7-3; d_gene: TRBD1; CDR3aa: CASSLEGGGETQYF; CDR3nt: TGTGCCAGCAGCCTGGAAGGGGGCGGTGAGACCCAGTACTTC
abundance: .; j_gene: TRBJ2-3; v_gene: TRBV6-2/TRBV6-3; d_gene: TRBD2; CDR3aa: CASSVLADTQYF; CDR3nt: TGTGCCAGCAGTGTACTAGCGGATACGCAGTATTTT
abundance: once; j_gene: TRBJ2-7; v_gene: TRBV7-9; d_gene: .; CDR3aa: CASSQNRESYEQYF; CDR3nt: TGTGCCAGCAGCCAAAACAGGGAATCCTACGAGCAGTACTTC